The 7 T cell receptor beta chains listed next were all sequenced from one sample in a study of blood T cell repertoires in COVID-19. Assay used: immunoSEQ multiplex PCR; TCRdb lists only in-frame clones, some missing. The repertoire consists of about 76,000 clones, with more than 75% occurring once and the leading ten covering around 1.6%. Sequencing used peripheral blood. These TCRs come from a man aged 45-60 years with acute or convalescent COVID-19.

The V and J genes are TRBV3-1 (or the pseudogene TRBV3-2) and TRBJ1-2, with D possibly matching TRBD1 (5 bases). Trimming pared 1 base from V and 6 bases from J, leaving 12 bases between. CDR3 length: 14 residues. Germline loops: CDR1 LGHDT, CDR2 YNNKEL (reference sequence). The CDR3 protein is CASSQGQTANGYTF. In nucleotides, the CDR3 is TGTGCCAGCAGCCAAGGCCAGACAGCTAATGGCTACACCTTC.

This clone was recorded a few times. The V and J genes are TRBV10-3 and TRBJ1-6; D is ambiguous. V was pared by 2 bases and J by 0 bases, with 11 bases between. The CDR3 sequence is 17 residues long. CDR1 ENHRY and CDR2 SYGVKD come from the germline V gene. CDR3 amino acids: CAISEGPRGSYNSPLHF. CDR3 bases: TGTGCCATCAGTGAGGGTCCCAGAGGCTCCTATAATTCACCCCTCCACTTT.

This chain joins TRBV6-5 and TRBJ1-2, with D tentatively TRBD1 (5 bases). The V gene lost 0 bases and the J gene lost 8 bases, with 16 bases spanning the gap. CDR1 MNHEY and CDR2 SVGAGI come from the germline V gene. This CDR3 is 15 amino acids long. This CDR3 reads CASSYSITGTGGYTF. The CDR3 nucleotides read TGTGCCAGCAGTTACTCGATCACGGGTACAGGCGGCTACACCTTC.

This clone has only a few counts. Distinct nucleotide sequences in the sample also encode this CDR3. The CDR3 region has the DNA TGTGCCAGCTCCGGGACAGGGGGCAATCAGCCCCAGCATTTT. It is translated as CASSGTGGNQPQHF. The chain carries TRBV19 and TRBJ1-5, with 10 bases lining up with TRBD1. V trimming: 9 bases; J trimming: 2 bases; junction bases outside the gene matches: 4. This CDR3 is built from 14 residues. Germline assignment: CDR1 LNHDA and CDR2 SQIVND (reference sequence).

The J gene is TRBJ2-3, the V gene TRBV27, with a weak D call TRBD1 (6 bases). Germline CDR1 is MNHEY and CDR2 is SMNVEV (reference sequence). V was cut by 4 bases and J by 6 bases, with 23 bases left in between. The CDR3 contains 17 residues. The CDR3 coding sequence is TGTGCCAGCAGTTCCTCCGGGACATCCTTCGGGCGCGATACGCAGTATTTT. This translates into CASSSSGTSFGRDTQYF.

This clone was picked up a small number of times. This chain uses TRBV9 with TRBJ2-5, with D perhaps TRBD2 (5 bases). The CDR3 length is 14 residues. CDR1 and CDR2 from the germline V gene are SGDLS and YYNGEE. The V gene lost 6 bases and the J gene lost 1 base, with 13 bases spanning the gap. The CDR3 is CASNLGNSQETQYF. CDR3 DNA sequence: TGTGCCAGCAACCTCGGGAACTCCCAAGAGACCCAGTACTTC.

The J gene is TRBJ2-1, the V gene TRBV18, with TRBD1 matching 10 bases. The CDR3 is 15 amino acids. CDR1 is KGHSH and CDR2 is LQKENI in the germline V gene. The trim removed 2 bases at V and 12 bases at J, leaving 10 bases unmatched. The CDR3, as DNA: TGTGCCAGCTCACCAGGGGGGACAGGGGCTTTGCCGCAGTTCTTC. Amino acids: CASSPGGTGALPQFF. Complete variable domain (other parts from reference TRBV18 and TRBJ2-1): NAGVMQNPRHLVRRRGQEARLRCSPMKGHSHVYWYRQLPEEGLKFMVYLQKENIIDESGMPKERFSAEFPKEGPSILRIQQVVRGDSAAYFCASSPGGTGALPQFFGPGTRLTVL.